One TCR beta chain is described in this entry. The antigen this receptor binds is unknown. No base-level quality is on record; no much larger clone is a single base apart. This specimen comes from a study of T cell repertoires in ileal Crohn's disease (dated by TCRdb to the late 2010s). Broadly, across the study: The median duration of disease was roughly 7.6 years, and at the time of surgery 30% to 35% of patients were active smokers. All patients had surgery for a complication: stricturing disease in roughly 60% and penetrating disease in about 40%. About half of the patients received postoperative therapy: about a dozen received thiopurines and around 19 received anti-TNF agents. Biopsies taken from the inflamed portion of the ileum in the surgical resection specimen were designated as M0 samples. Around 500 nanograms of biopsy DNA per sample were submitted for commercial TCRB immunosequencing. The TCR repertoire was analysed in about 60 patients with Crohn's disease drawn from a prospective multicentre cohort. Running in parallel with the study was a multicentre cohort set up to find predictors of early endoscopic recurrence following ileocolonic resection. A Rutgeerts score higher than i0 was the definition used for endoscopic postoperative recurrence. A total of about 170 mucosal samples from about 57 patients were sequenced, collected from several sites on the surgical specimen and at postoperative endoscopy.

The full study reports these points: Compared with non-smokers, patients who were active smokers at surgery showed a significantly higher proportion of clonal expansions (approximately 28% vs 17%, p=0.02). Sorted CD8 T cells carried more high-frequency clones than CD4 T cells, suggesting mucosal expansions were mainly CD8. Mucosal CD4 and CD8 T cells were sorted and sequenced only in a subgroup of patients, whose size was not stated. Higher percentages of high-frequency clones at the time of surgery were linked to endoscopic recurrence, and every patient with clonality above 26.8% (18/57) had recurrence.

The germline V gene gives CDR1 as SQVTM and CDR2 as ANQGSEA. The CDR3, from cysteine to phenylalanine, totals 15 residues. The read is trimmed to its CDR3 DNA, 45 bases read in frame from base 1. Clipping removes 1 base from V and 1 base from J, with 6 as the unmatched junction base count. The sample's time point label, decoded: inflamed ileum from the surgical specimen. Eligible patients were adults with ileal or ileocolonic Crohn's disease who had an indication for ileocolonic resection. Whole ileal mucosal biopsies were kept frozen at -80 degrees C prior to DNA extraction. Genomic DNA was extracted from frozen whole biopsies using a TRizol-based method and was quantified with a NanoDrop 2000 spectrophotometer. Receptor libraries were prepared by the immunoSEQ multiplex PCR assay. CDR3 regions were amplified from genomic DNA by Adaptive Biotechnology using a two-step, amplification bias-controlled multiplex PCR. In the first PCR, primers covered every V and J gene segment, and in the second PCR, barcodes and Illumina adapters were added. An Illumina instrument was used to sequence the CDR3 libraries. The source study handled its data this way. The analysis used both the pipelines supplied by the vendor and custom analysis of the raw data in R/Bioconductor with R version 3.3.0. Clonality, which ranges from 0 to 1, was calculated as the inverse of the normalised Shannon entropy across all productive clones. High-frequency clones were defined as the share of the repertoire taken up by the top 100 clones, keeping only clones that passed a 95% confidence test. Overlap between samples was measured with the Morisita-Horn index, while repertoire diversity was measured with the Simpson index. TCRdb obtained this table from immuneACCESS and retained in-frame rearrangements with V and J assigned. These tables miss some clones; where compared with another copy, unresolved V genes account for less than half of the shortfall, and the remainder is unexplained. V and J calls plus clone size are reproduced from that table; the DNA served to infer D and trimming. A total of some 660 clones appear in this sample, over 75% of them only once. Together, the top ten hold 15% to 20% of the sample.

This TCR was recovered from an adult with Crohn's disease. The chain joins TRBV29-1 to TRBJ2-5; 7 central nucleotides agree with TRBD2. Input material: ileal tissue. The CDR3 loop reads CSVEGPSGSQETQYF. The nucleotide sequence reads TGCAGCGTTGAAGGGCCTAGCGGAAGCCAAGAGACCCAGTACTTC.